Listed below are T cell receptor beta chains from one sample, sequenced in a study of CD8+ T cells in alopecia areata. Here immunoSEQ multiplex PCR was the method, and the copy in TCRdb shows in-frame clones only, minus some. The repertoire holds more than 110,000 clones, under 60% seen once, with about 6.8% in the top ten. This specimen was CD4+ T cells sorted from blood, taken at week 0. These receptors originate from a human donor with alopecia areata. The CDR3 runs from the conserved cysteine through the conserved F or W. The order of the fields is V gene, J gene, D gene, clone size, CDR3 DNA, CDR3 protein. A D gene is named only where the DNA matches it firmly. Size values are once, few and many counts, or a class for expanded clones, and some rows have none.

V gene: TRBV29-1
J gene: TRBJ1-1
D gene: .
clone size: .
CDR3 DNA: TGCAGCGTTGAGGGGGGCTTAGCGAACACTGAAGCTTTCTTT
CDR3 protein: CSVEGGLANTEAFF

V gene: TRBV2
J gene: TRBJ1-4
D gene: .
clone size: .
CDR3 DNA: TGTGCCAGCAGTGCGACAACAACTAATGAAAAACTGTTTTTT
CDR3 protein: CASSATTTNEKLFF

V gene: TRBV6-5
J gene: TRBJ1-1
D gene: .
clone size: .
CDR3 DNA: TGTGCCAGCAGTTACTCCGGGGGGACCACTGAAGCTTTCTTT
CDR3 protein: CASSYSGGTTEAFF

V gene: TRBV7-9
J gene: TRBJ1-5
D gene: .
clone size: .
CDR3 DNA: TGTGCCAGCAGCTCCGGGACATCCAATCAGCCCCAGCATTTT
CDR3 protein: CASSSGTSNQPQHF

V gene: TRBV27
J gene: TRBJ1-5
D gene: .
clone size: .
CDR3 DNA: TGTGCCAGCAGTTTGGGTCAAGGGCGCCAGCCCCAGCATTTT
CDR3 protein: CASSLGQGRQPQHF

V gene: TRBV19
J gene: TRBJ2-5
D gene: .
clone size: .
CDR3 DNA: TGTGCCAGTAGTACAATCCTGTCGGGCCGAGTGGGAGAGACCCAGTACTTC
CDR3 protein: CASSTILSGRVGETQYF

V gene: TRBV18
J gene: TRBJ1-2
D gene: .
clone size: .
CDR3 DNA: TGTGCCAGCTCACCAGTGCAGGAAAACTATGGCTACACCTTC
CDR3 protein: CASSPVQENYGYTF

V gene: TRBV2
J gene: TRBJ1-6
D gene: .
clone size: .
CDR3 DNA: TGTGCCAGCACAATGAGTGGGGTTTCACCCCTCCACTTT
CDR3 protein: CASTMSGVSPLHF

V gene: TRBV6-5
J gene: TRBJ2-2
D gene: .
clone size: .
CDR3 DNA: TGTGCCAGCAGTTACCGGGGGACAGAGAACACCGGGGAGCTGTTTTTT
CDR3 protein: CASSYRGTENTGELFF

V gene: TRBV30
J gene: TRBJ2-3
D gene: TRBD1
clone size: .
CDR3 DNA: TGTGCCTGGAGATTAGGGGGCATCACAGATACGCAGTATTTT
CDR3 protein: CAWRLGGITDTQYF

V gene: TRBV5-6
J gene: TRBJ1-1
D gene: TRBD1
clone size: .
CDR3 DNA: TGTGCCAGCAGCTTACCTGGACAGGGGGCGAACACTGAAGCTTTCTTT
CDR3 protein: CASSLPGQGANTEAFF

V gene: TRBV5-6
J gene: TRBJ1-2
D gene: .
clone size: .
CDR3 DNA: TGTGCCAGCAGCTTTACAGGAGGGCCTAACTATGGCTACACCTTC
CDR3 protein: CASSFTGGPNYGYTF

V gene: TRBV4-1
J gene: TRBJ2-1
D gene: .
clone size: .
CDR3 DNA: TGCGCCAGCAGCCAAGACCGGCGGGAGCAGTTCTTC
CDR3 protein: CASSQDRREQFF

V gene: TRBV29-1
J gene: TRBJ2-2
D gene: TRBD1
clone size: .
CDR3 DNA: TGCAGCTCCGACAGGGGAACCGGGGAGCTGTTTTTT
CDR3 protein: CSSDRGTGELFF

V gene: TRBV7-2
J gene: TRBJ2-3
D gene: TRBD2
clone size: many
CDR3 DNA: TGTGCCAGCAGCTTAGGTGGCTCCCTAGCGGGAGGACCCGCAGATACGCAGTATTTT
CDR3 protein: CASSLGGSLAGGPADTQYF

V gene: TRBV1
J gene: TRBJ2-5
D gene: .
clone size: few
CDR3 DNA: TGCACCAGCTCCGAGGCTAGCGGGGGCGGGACCCAGTACTTC
CDR3 protein: CTSSEASGGGTQYF

V gene: TRBV29-1
J gene: TRBJ1-1
D gene: .
clone size: few
CDR3 DNA: TGCAGCGTCCGTGGAGGGTACCCTGAAGCTTTCTTT
CDR3 protein: CSVRGGYPEAFF

V gene: TRBV29-1
J gene: TRBJ1-1
D gene: TRBD1
clone size: few
CDR3 DNA: TGCAGCGTTGCTGAGGGACAGATGAACACTGAAGCTTTCTTT
CDR3 protein: CSVAEGQMNTEAFF

V gene: TRBV2
J gene: TRBJ2-3
D gene: .
clone size: .
CDR3 DNA: TGTGCCAGCACCTACACAGATACGCAGTATTTT
CDR3 protein: CASTYTDTQYF

V gene: TRBV29-1
J gene: TRBJ1-3
D gene: .
clone size: few
CDR3 DNA: TGCAGCGTCAACAGAGGAGGAAACACCATATATTTT
CDR3 protein: CSVNRGGNTIYF

V gene: TRBV28
J gene: TRBJ1-3
D gene: TRBD1
clone size: .
CDR3 DNA: TGTGCCAGCAGTGACAGGGGATCTGGAAACACCATATATTTT
CDR3 protein: CASSDRGSGNTIYF

V gene: TRBV5-1
J gene: TRBJ2-7
D gene: TRBD1
clone size: .
CDR3 DNA: TGCGCCAGCAGCTTGACTACCGGGACAGAAGGGGTCTACGAGCAGTACTTC
CDR3 protein: CASSLTTGTEGVYEQYF

V gene: TRBV6-6
J gene: TRBJ2-5
D gene: TRBD2
clone size: .
CDR3 DNA: TGTGCCAGCAGTTTTACTAGCGGGGGTATGGAGACCCAGTACTTC
CDR3 protein: CASSFTSGGMETQYF

V gene: TRBV30
J gene: TRBJ1-4
D gene: .
clone size: .
CDR3 DNA: TGTGCCTGGGGCATAGCAACTAATGAAAAACTGTTTTTT
CDR3 protein: CAWGIATNEKLFF

V gene: TRBV30
J gene: TRBJ1-4
D gene: .
clone size: .
CDR3 DNA: TGTGCCTGGAGTCTCAGGCATGCAACTAATGAAAAACTGTTTTTT
CDR3 protein: CAWSLRHATNEKLFF

V gene: TRBV7-9
J gene: TRBJ2-1
D gene: .
clone size: .
CDR3 DNA: TGTGCCAGCAGCCCCGGACCGGCTGAGCAGTTCTTC
CDR3 protein: CASSPGPAEQFF

V gene: TRBV23-1
J gene: TRBJ2-3
D gene: TRBD1
clone size: few
CDR3 DNA: TGCGCCAGCAGTCAAACTCGTGCGCAGGGGACAGGGGCACGGAATACGCAGTATTTT
CDR3 protein: CASSQTRAQGTGARNTQYF

V gene: TRBV7-9
J gene: TRBJ2-3
D gene: .
clone size: .
CDR3 DNA: TGTGCCAGCAGCCCAATCACCAGCACAGATACGCAGTATTTT
CDR3 protein: CASSPITSTDTQYF

V gene: TRBV15
J gene: TRBJ2-5
D gene: .
clone size: few
CDR3 DNA: TGTGCCACCAGCAGAGATTTAGCCCCCGCGGCCCAGTACTTC
CDR3 protein: CATSRDLAPAAQYF

V gene: TRBV11-2
J gene: TRBJ2-5
D gene: TRBD2
clone size: few
CDR3 DNA: TGTGCCAGCAGCGGCCCGGGGGGAGAGACCCAGTACTTC
CDR3 protein: CASSGPGGETQYF

V gene: TRBV4-2
J gene: TRBJ2-7
D gene: TRBD2
clone size: few
CDR3 DNA: TGTGCCAGCAGCCAAGATGGGAGCGGGGGAAGCTCCTACGAGCAGTACTTC
CDR3 protein: CASSQDGSGGSSYEQYF

V gene: TRBV25-1
J gene: TRBJ2-7
D gene: .
clone size: .
CDR3 DNA: TGTGCCAGCAGTGGGGGATACGAGCAGTACTTC
CDR3 protein: CASSGGYEQYF

V gene: TRBV9
J gene: TRBJ2-3
D gene: .
clone size: .
CDR3 DNA: TGTGCCAGCAGCGTAGGAGAAATCCGGGGGCGCCCCGTGGATACGCAGTATTTT
CDR3 protein: CASSVGEIRGRPVDTQYF

V gene: TRBV4-2
J gene: TRBJ1-1
D gene: TRBD1
clone size: .
CDR3 DNA: TGTGCCAGCAGCCAACGATCCTTGGGACAGGGGACCATGAACACTGAAGCTTTCTTT
CDR3 protein: CASSQRSLGQGTMNTEAFF

V gene: TRBV6-6
J gene: TRBJ1-1
D gene: .
clone size: .
CDR3 DNA: TGTGCCAGCATCTTGTCGAACACTGAAGCTTTCTTT
CDR3 protein: CASILSNTEAFF

V gene: TRBV29-1
J gene: TRBJ2-5
D gene: .
clone size: few
CDR3 DNA: TGCAGCGTTGTGGGGACCCAAGAGACCCAGTACTTC
CDR3 protein: CSVVGTQETQYF

V gene: TRBV7-9
J gene: TRBJ2-3
D gene: .
clone size: .
CDR3 DNA: TGTGCCAGCAGCCGTGGAGGCACAGGCCAGTATAGCACAGATACGCAGTATTTT
CDR3 protein: CASSRGGTGQYSTDTQYF

V gene: TRBV5-1
J gene: TRBJ1-2
D gene: TRBD1
clone size: .
CDR3 DNA: TGCGCCAGCAGCGCCTCCCCTACGGGGACAGGGTTTTCTGGCTACACCTTC
CDR3 protein: CASSASPTGTGFSGYTF

V gene: TRBV19
J gene: TRBJ1-5
D gene: TRBD1
clone size: .
CDR3 DNA: TGTGCCAGTAGTTCGAGGGACAGGGGGCTGCTGTATAGCAATCAGCCCCAGCATTTT
CDR3 protein: CASSSRDRGLLYSNQPQHF

V gene: TRBV9
J gene: TRBJ1-2
D gene: .
clone size: .
CDR3 DNA: TGTGCCAGCAGCGTAGATCGCACCCGAGGCTACACCTTC
CDR3 protein: CASSVDRTRGYTF

V gene: TRBV7-7
J gene: TRBJ2-5
D gene: TRBD1
clone size: .
CDR3 DNA: TGTGCTAGCAGTCTTGCGGGACAGGGGGGAGAGACCCAGTACTTC
CDR3 protein: CASSLAGQGGETQYF

V gene: TRBV6-1
J gene: TRBJ1-1
D gene: .
clone size: .
CDR3 DNA: TGTGCCAGCAGTGTTGGCGGACGCTCGAACACTGAAGCTTTCTTT
CDR3 protein: CASSVGGRSNTEAFF

V gene: TRBV29-1
J gene: TRBJ1-5
D gene: TRBD1
clone size: .
CDR3 DNA: TGCAGCGTTGCGACAGGGCCTACTGATTCCCAGCATTTT
CDR3 protein: CSVATGPTDSQHF

V gene: TRBV30
J gene: TRBJ2-4
D gene: .
clone size: .
CDR3 DNA: TGTGCCTGGAGTGCCCGGCAGACTCTAGCCAAAAACATTCAGTACTTC
CDR3 protein: CAWSARQTLAKNIQYF

V gene: TRBV27
J gene: TRBJ1-1
D gene: .
clone size: .
CDR3 DNA: TGTGCCAGCAGTAAGGAGGGCGTTGGGAACACTGAAGCTTTCTTT
CDR3 protein: CASSKEGVGNTEAFF